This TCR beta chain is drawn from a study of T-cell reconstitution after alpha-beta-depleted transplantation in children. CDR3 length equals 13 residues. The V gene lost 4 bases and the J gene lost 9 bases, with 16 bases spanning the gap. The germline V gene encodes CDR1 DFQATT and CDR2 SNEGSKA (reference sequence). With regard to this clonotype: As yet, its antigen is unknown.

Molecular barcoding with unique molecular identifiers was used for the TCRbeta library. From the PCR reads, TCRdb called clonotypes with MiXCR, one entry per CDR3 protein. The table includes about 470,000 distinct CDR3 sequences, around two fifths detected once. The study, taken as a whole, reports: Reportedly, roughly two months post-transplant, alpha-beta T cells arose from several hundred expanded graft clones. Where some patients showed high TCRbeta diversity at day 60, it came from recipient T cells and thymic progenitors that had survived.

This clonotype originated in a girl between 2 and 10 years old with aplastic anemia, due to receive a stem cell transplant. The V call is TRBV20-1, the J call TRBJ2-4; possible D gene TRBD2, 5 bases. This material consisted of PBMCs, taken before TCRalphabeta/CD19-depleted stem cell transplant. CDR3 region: CSAMSEGRFIQYF. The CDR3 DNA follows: TGCAGTGCTATGTCTGAGGGAAGGTTCATTCAGTACTTC.